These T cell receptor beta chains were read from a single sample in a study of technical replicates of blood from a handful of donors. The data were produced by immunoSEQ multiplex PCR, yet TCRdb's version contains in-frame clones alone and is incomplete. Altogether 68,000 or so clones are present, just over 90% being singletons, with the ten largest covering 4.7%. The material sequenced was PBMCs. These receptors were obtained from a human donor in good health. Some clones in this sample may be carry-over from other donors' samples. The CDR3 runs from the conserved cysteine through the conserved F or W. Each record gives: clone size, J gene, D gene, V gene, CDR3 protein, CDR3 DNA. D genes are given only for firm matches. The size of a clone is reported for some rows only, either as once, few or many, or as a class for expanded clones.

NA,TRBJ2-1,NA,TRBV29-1,CSVGQSSYNEQFF,TGCAGCGTTGGCCAGTCCTCCTACAATGAGCAGTTCTTC
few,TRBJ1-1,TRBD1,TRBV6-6,CASIRTGADTEAFF,TGTGCCAGCATCCGGACAGGAGCGGACACTGAAGCTTTCTTT
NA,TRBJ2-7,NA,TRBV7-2,CASSFIETGEQYF,TGTGCCAGCAGCTTTATTGAGACTGGGGAGCAGTACTTC
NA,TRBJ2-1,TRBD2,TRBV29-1,CSVAHLGLAGSYNEQFF,TGCAGCGTTGCGCATTTAGGACTAGCGGGATCCTACAATGAGCAGTTCTTC
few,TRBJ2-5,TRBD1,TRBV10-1,CASIPSRDRGQETQYF,TGCGCCAGCATCCCCTCTCGGGACAGGGGGCAAGAGACCCAGTACTTC
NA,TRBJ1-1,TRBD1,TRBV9,CASSVDRGSTEAFF,TGTGCCAGCAGCGTAGACAGGGGATCCACTGAAGCTTTCTTT
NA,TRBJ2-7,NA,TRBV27,CASSHGTNYEQYF,TGTGCCAGCAGTCACGGAACTAACTACGAGCAGTACTTC
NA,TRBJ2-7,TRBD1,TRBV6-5,CASSPGQASYEQYF,TGTGCCAGCAGTCCGGGACAGGCCTCCTACGAGCAGTACTTC
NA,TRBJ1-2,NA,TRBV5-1,CASSLGPNYGYTF,TGCGCCAGCAGCCTAGGCCCGAACTATGGCTACACCTTC
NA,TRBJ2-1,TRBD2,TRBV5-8,CASSRLAGEQFF,TGTGCCAGCAGCCGACTAGCGGGGGAGCAGTTCTTC
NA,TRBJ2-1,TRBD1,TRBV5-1,CASRPTGDSSYNEQFF,TGCGCCAGCAGGCCGACAGGGGATAGCTCCTACAATGAGCAGTTCTTC
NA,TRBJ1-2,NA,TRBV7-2,CASSLAEAYYGYTF,TGTGCCAGCAGCTTAGCAGAGGCTTACTATGGCTACACCTTC
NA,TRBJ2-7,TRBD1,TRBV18,CASSPFGQGVGEQYF,TGTGCCAGCTCACCATTCGGACAGGGCGTAGGCGAGCAGTACTTC
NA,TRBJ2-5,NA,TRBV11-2,CASSHFRNKTQYF,TGTGCCAGCAGCCATTTCAGGAACAAGACCCAGTACTTC
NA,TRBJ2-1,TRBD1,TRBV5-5,CASRPGIGTGAGGEQFF,TGTGCCAGCAGACCTGGAATAGGGACAGGGGCTGGCGGTGAGCAGTTCTTC
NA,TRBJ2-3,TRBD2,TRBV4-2,CASSQSMSGRNTDTQYF,TGTGCCAGCAGCCAATCTATGAGCGGGAGGAACACAGATACGCAGTATTTT
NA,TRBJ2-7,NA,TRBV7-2,CASSQSQGNSYEQYF,TGTGCCAGCAGCCAGTCACAGGGCAACTCCTACGAGCAGTACTTC
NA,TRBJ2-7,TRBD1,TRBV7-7,CASSSGQSYEQYF,TGTGCCAGCAGCTCGGGACAGTCCTACGAGCAGTACTTC
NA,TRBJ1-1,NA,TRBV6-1,CASENGGLDTEAFF,TGTGCCAGCGAGAACGGGGGGCTCGACACTGAAGCTTTCTTT
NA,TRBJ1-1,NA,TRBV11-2,CASSLGRGGRRYTEAFF,TGTGCCAGCAGCTTAGGAAGGGGGGGCCGGAGGTACACTGAAGCTTTCTTT
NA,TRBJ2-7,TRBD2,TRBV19,CASSNRAGGLSYEQYF,TGTGCCAGTAGCAATAGGGCGGGGGGGCTCTCCTACGAGCAGTACTTC
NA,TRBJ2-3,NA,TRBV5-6,CASSFGGLQGTQYF,TGTGCCAGCAGCTTCGGCGGGCTCCAAGGTACGCAGTATTTT
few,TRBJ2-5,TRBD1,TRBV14,CASSPTGTETQYF,TGTGCCAGCAGCCCGACAGGGACCGAGACCCAGTACTTC
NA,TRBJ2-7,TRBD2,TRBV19,CASSSGGPVEQYF,TGTGCCAGTAGTAGCGGGGGGCCGGTCGAGCAGTACTTC
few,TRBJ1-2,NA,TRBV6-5,CASSSQGSGLYGYTF,TGTGCCAGCAGCTCACAAGGGAGCGGGCTTTATGGCTACACCTTC
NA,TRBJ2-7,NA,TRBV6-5,CASTGGVRDEQYF,TGTGCCAGCACAGGCGGGGTCAGGGACGAGCAGTACTTC
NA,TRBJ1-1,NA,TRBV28,CASRATAEAFF,TGTGCCAGCAGGGCGACAGCTGAAGCTTTCTTT
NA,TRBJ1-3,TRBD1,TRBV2,CASSLRGDTIYF,TGTGCCAGCAGCCTCAGGGGGGACACCATATATTTT
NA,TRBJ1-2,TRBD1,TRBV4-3,CASSLTGGAHGYTF,TGCGCCAGCAGCCTGACAGGGGGCGCGCATGGCTACACCTTC
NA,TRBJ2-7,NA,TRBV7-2,CASSLESGVGEQYF,TGTGCCAGCAGCTTAGAATCGGGGGTGGGGGAGCAGTACTTC
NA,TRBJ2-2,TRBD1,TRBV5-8,CASSPRGTGRPGELFF,TGTGCCAGCAGCCCTCGGGGGACAGGGAGACCCGGGGAGCTGTTTTTT
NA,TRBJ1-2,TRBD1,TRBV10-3,CAISTTGYGYTF,TGTGCCATCAGCACGACAGGGTACGGCTACACCTTC
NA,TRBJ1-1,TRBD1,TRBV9,CASSVEPLGQIMNTEAFF,TGTGCCAGCAGCGTAGAGCCCCTGGGACAGATAATGAACACTGAAGCTTTCTTT
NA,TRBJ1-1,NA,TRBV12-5,CASGLYRQGAFF,TGTGCTAGTGGTTTGTATCGCCAGGGAGCTTTCTTT
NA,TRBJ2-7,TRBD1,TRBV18,CASSPAQGAYEQYF,TGTGCCAGCTCACCAGCGCAGGGGGCGTACGAGCAGTACTTC
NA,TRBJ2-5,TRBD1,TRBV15,CATSRSGQDEETQYF,TGTGCCACCAGCAGATCCGGACAGGATGAGGAGACCCAGTACTTC
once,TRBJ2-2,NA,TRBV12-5,CASGFSGSTGELFF,TGTGCTAGTGGTTTTTCGGGGTCCACCGGGGAGCTGTTTTTT
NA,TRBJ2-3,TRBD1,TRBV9,CASSVGWSDRVFPDTQYF,TGTGCCAGCAGCGTAGGTTGGAGTGACAGGGTGTTTCCAGATACGCAGTATTTT
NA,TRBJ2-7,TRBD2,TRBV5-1,CASSPVRGSGGGEQYF,TGCGCCAGCAGCCCCGTGAGAGGTAGCGGGGGTGGCGAGCAGTACTTC
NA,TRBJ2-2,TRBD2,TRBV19,CASRTLAGDTGELFF,TGTGCCAGTAGGACACTAGCGGGAGACACCGGGGAGCTGTTTTTT
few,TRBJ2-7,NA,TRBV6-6,CASSFRITEQYF,TGTGCCAGCAGTTTTCGAATCACAGAGCAGTACTTC